The TCR beta chain described here comes from a study of Graves' ophthalmopathy and Graves' hyperthyroidism. General study findings and limits: Most clonotypes expanded in thyroid above 0.001 frequency were present in blood too. Cross-validated, the 13-signature model showed 87.88%/81.08% sensitivity/specificity, and 80%/75% in the test set.

Amplified material comprised TCR beta CDR3 regions derived from RNA transcripts. An opening RT-PCR round employed HTBI primers and preceded a second-round multiplex PCR. Each CDR3 protein gets one entry after TCRdb re-called the multiplex PCR reads with MiXCR. The sample shows approximately 700,000 distinct CDR3 sequences, approximately 40% of them seen only once. The length of the CDR3 is 19 amino acids, counting both ends. Germline V CDR1 and CDR2: SNHLY, FYNNEI. In regard to this clonotype: The target antigen is unknown. Lacking the conserved final phenylalanine or tryptophan, this CDR3 likely reflects a read error. The DNA is omitted, as the CDR3 cannot be located on it reliably, and the CDR3 follows TCRdb's listing.

What was sequenced was peripheral blood. The TCR sequence derives from an adult man with Graves' ophthalmopathy. V gene TRBV2 combines with J gene TRBJ1-6; no check of the table's D call, TRBD1, against the DNA was made. The CDR3 region is CASSGTGFSSSSYNSPLQG.